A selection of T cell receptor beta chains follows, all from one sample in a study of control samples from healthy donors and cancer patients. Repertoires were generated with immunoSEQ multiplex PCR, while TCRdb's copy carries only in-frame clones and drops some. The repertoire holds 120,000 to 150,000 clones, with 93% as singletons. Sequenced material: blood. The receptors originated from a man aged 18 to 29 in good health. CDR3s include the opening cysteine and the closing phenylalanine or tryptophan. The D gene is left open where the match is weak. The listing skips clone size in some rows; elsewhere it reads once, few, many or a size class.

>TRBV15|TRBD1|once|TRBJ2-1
TGTGCCACCAGCAGAGATCCGGGGACCAGGGGGCGATACAATGAGCAGTTCTTC
CATSRDPGTRGRYNEQFF
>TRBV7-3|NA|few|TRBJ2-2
TGTGCCAGCAGCTTAACCGGGGAGCTGTTTTTT
CASSLTGELFF
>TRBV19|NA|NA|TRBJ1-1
TGTGCCAGTAGTGTAGGCACTGAAGCTTTCTTT
CASSVGTEAFF
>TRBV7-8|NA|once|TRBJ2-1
TGTGCCAGCAGCCTACTCGTGGCCGCTCCCAACAATGAGCAGTTCTTC
CASSLLVAAPNNEQFF
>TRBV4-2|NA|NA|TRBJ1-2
TGTGCCAGCAGCCCCCTCGGAGGAGGGCATGGCTATGGCTACACCTTC
CASSPLGGGHGYGYTF
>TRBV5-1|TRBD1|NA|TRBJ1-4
TGCGCCAGCAGTTTACAGGGGGGTAATGAAAAACTGTTTTTT
CASSLQGGNEKLFF
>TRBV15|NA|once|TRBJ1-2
TGTGCCACCAGCGCGCTGGGGGAGGGTAACTATGGCTACACCTTC
CATSALGEGNYGYTF
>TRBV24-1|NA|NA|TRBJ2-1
TGTGCCACCAGTGACCCGGGCCTCAGGAGGCAGTTCTTC
CATSDPGLRRQFF
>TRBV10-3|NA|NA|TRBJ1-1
TGTGCCATCAGTGTGGAAGGCACTGAAGCTTTCTTT
CAISVEGTEAFF
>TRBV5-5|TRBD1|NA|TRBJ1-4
TGTGCCAGCAGCTTGACGGGAGACAGGGGTGAAAAACTGTTTTTT
CASSLTGDRGEKLFF